The T cell receptor (beta chain) under discussion was sequenced for a study of T cell responses to AZD1222 COVID-19 vaccine. Assay used: immunoSEQ multiplex PCR; TCRdb lists only in-frame clones, some missing. The sample yields about 120,000 clones, approximately 89% seen once. Germline values: CDR1 MDHEN, CDR2 SYDVKM. V was cut by 3 bases and J by 1 base, with 9 bases left in between. The CDR3 is 14 amino acids. Here the sequenced sample was peripheral blood, taken on day 0 of AZD1222 vaccination. The rearrangement uses TRBV28 and TRBJ1-1; D is unclear. This clonotype originated in an adult in good health. In DNA form, the CDR3 reads TGTGCCAGCAGTTTGGGTTCTCAGAACACTGAAGCTTTCTTT. Translating gives CASSLGSQNTEAFF.